Here is one TCR beta chain with its context. Its target is not known. The sample originates from a study of CD4 T cells in relation to SARS-CoV-2 and coronaviruses. The unexposed donors gave CD4+ T cells in about 2011-2018, prior to COVID-19. Data came from immunoSEQ multiplex PCR; TCRdb stores just in-frame clones and leaves some out. The repertoire holds tens of thousands of clones, with more than 80% as singletons. Study-wide results and caveats: No crossreactivity against non-spike viral proteins was tested here. Approximately 65% of donors had memory CD4+ clonotypes crossrecognizing SARS-CoV-2 and common cold coronavirus spike.

The source is a human donor in good health. Input material: naive CD4+ T cells from PBMCs. Regarding subset: naive CD4+ T cells isolated by negative enrichment.

CDR3 in amino acids: CASSLPRGASTDTQYF. CDR3 bases: TGCGCCAGCAGCTTGCCGCGGGGGGCTAGCACAGATACGCAGTATTTT. This rearrangement joins TRBV5-1 to TRBJ2-3, with 8 bases that match TRBD2. The CDR3 runs to 16 residues. Germline loops: CDR1 SGHRS, CDR2 YFSETQ. The J segment lost 0 bases and the V segment lost 1 base, leaving 4 bases of the junction unmatched.